The 20 T cell receptor beta chains listed next were all sequenced from one sample in a study of blood T cells in healthy people across ages. It was with a sample-barcoded 5' primer and a J-beta primer mix that a second PCR of about 6 to 12 cycles was run. TCRdb called the 5' RACE reads again in MiXCR, with one record for every CDR3 protein. The table records approximately 880,000 distinct CDR3 sequences, 48% of them present only once. The material sequenced was blood. Receptors originate from a man aged 30 to 45 in good health.

The chain employs TRBV12-3 or TRBV12-4 and TRBJ1-1; D call uncertain. The length of the CDR3 is 12 residues. Trimming cost V 3 bases and J 5 bases, with 7 bases left between them. The CDR3 nucleotides read TGTGCCAGCAGTTTTTCCCAGACTGAAGCTTTCTTT. Translation gives CASSFSQTEAFF.

V is TRBV5-6 and J is TRBJ1-6; tentatively, D is TRBD1 (5 bases). The CDR3 runs 16 residues. Germline CDR1 is SGHDT and CDR2 is YYEEEE. V shed 3 bases and J shed 6 bases, with 16 bases lying between them. In DNA, the CDR3 is TGTGCCAGCAGCTCAGGACACGGGGCTTTTAATTCACCCCTCCACTTT. Translated, it gives CASSSGHGAFNSPLHF.

This sequence joins TRBV6-4 and TRBJ2-7, with D possibly matching TRBD2 (5 bases). CDR3 length: 14 amino acids. V was shortened by 5 bases and J by 3 bases, with 14 bases between the two germline ends. CDR1 is MRHNA, CDR2 SNTAGT, per germline. The CDR3 is CASSKEGLVYEQYF. The CDR3, as DNA: TGTGCCAGCAGTAAAGAAGGACTGGTCTACGAGCAGTACTTC.

This chain joins TRBV29-1 and TRBJ2-1; 13 nucleotides align to TRBD2. After removal of 4 bases from V and 8 bases from J, the junction contained 2 bases not matched to a gene. The CDR3 runs 13 residues. Germline V CDR1 and CDR2: SQVTM, ANQGSEA. CDR3 residues: CSVGLAGGYEQFF. The CDR3, as DNA: TGCAGCGTTGGACTAGCGGGAGGTTATGAGCAGTTCTTC.

This chain connects TRBV20-1 to TRBJ2-5, with 7 bases fitting TRBD1. V gave up 2 bases and J gave up 0 bases; unmatched junction bases: 9. The germline gives CDR1 DFQATT, CDR2 SNEGSKA (reference sequence). The CDR3 is 16 residues long. DNA for the CDR3: TGCAGTGCTAGACACATTTGGACAGGCAACCAAGAGACCCAGTACTTC. Its translation: CSARHIWTGNQETQYF.

The chain carries TRBV20-1 and TRBJ2-7, with D maybe TRBD1 (5 bases). The CDR3 spans 15 residues. Germline-derived CDR1 and CDR2 are DFQATT and SNEGSKA (reference sequence). V was pared by 0 bases and J by 2 bases, with 14 bases between. The CDR3 DNA is TGCAGTGCTAGAGATCTACAGGTTGACGCCTACGAGCAGTACTTC. Protein product: CSARDLQVDAYEQYF.

This clonotype came up a few times. J is TRBJ1-2 and V is TRBV12-3 or TRBV12-4, with 8 positions matching TRBD1. The CDR3 is made up of 15 amino acids. The ends lost 1 base at V and 0 bases at J; junction bases unmatched: 1. CDR3 sequence: CASSLETGANYGYTF. The CDR3 DNA follows: TGTGCCAGCAGTTTAGAGACAGGGGCTAACTATGGCTACACCTTC.

The rearrangement joins TRBV29-1 to TRBJ2-6; the D is unclear. V gave up 4 bases and J gave up 0 bases, with 7 bases separating them. Germline lookup yields CDR1 SQVTM and CDR2 ANQGSEA. There are 14 residues in the CDR3. CDR3 nucleotide sequence: TGCAGCGTTGGGCAGAGCTCTGGGGCCAACGTCCTGACTTTC. Its protein is CSVGQSSGANVLTF.

V is TRBV29-1 and J is TRBJ2-7; the D gene is possibly TRBD2 (5 bases). Germline V gene lookup returns CDR1 SQVTM and CDR2 ANQGSEA. The CDR3 has 13 residues. Trimming stripped 7 bases from V and 6 bases from J, with 19 bases between. The DNA for the CDR3 is TGCAGCGCCGGGGTAAGATCAACGGGCGAGCAGTACTTC. Protein sequence: CSAGVRSTGEQYF.

The chain employs TRBV12-5 and TRBJ1-4; D unresolved. CDR3 length: 17 amino acids. The ends were cut back, 7 bases at V and 6 bases at J, with 24 bases in the middle. Per germline, CDR1 LGHNT and CDR2 FRNRAP. The CDR3 DNA sequence: TGTGCTAGTGACCACCGTCCACCGGAGCCTTGGTATGAAAAACTGTTTTTT. As protein: CASDHRPPEPWYEKLFF.

The chain couples TRBV5-4 to TRBJ2-7; possibly TRBD1 for D (6 bases). The length of the CDR3 is 14 residues. Germline lookup yields CDR1 SGHNT and CDR2 YYREEE (reference sequence). Trimming took 3 bases from V and 2 from J, leaving 12 bases between them. The CDR3 bases are TGTGCCAGCAGCTCCAGACAGGACACCTACGAGCAGTACTTC. This sequence encodes CASSSRQDTYEQYF.

This clonotype was detected a few times. The rearrangement joins TRBV28 to TRBJ2-7; 7 bases line up with TRBD1. In germline, CDR1 is MDHEN, CDR2 SYDVKM. The V and J ends lost 3 bases and 5 bases, in that order; junction bases with no gene match: 10. The CDR3 spans 15 residues. The CDR3 DNA sequence: TGTGCCAGCAGTTTTCAAGGGGGCCGGGCCCACGAGCAGTACTTC. Its protein is CASSFQGGRAHEQYF.

This clonotype was observed a few times. The CDR3 here is CASSRVNTGIEAFF. The CDR3 DNA reads as TGTGCCAGCAGTAGAGTTAACACTGGCATTGAAGCTTTCTTT. This chain uses TRBV6-5 with TRBJ1-1; D uncertain. The V gene lost 5 bases and the J gene lost 7 bases, with 17 bases spanning the gap. This CDR3 comprises 14 residues. Per the germline V gene, CDR1 is MNHEY and CDR2 is SVGAGI.

V usage is TRBV28 and J usage is TRBJ2-6; D is uncertain. The germline V gene has CDR1 MDHEN and CDR2 SYDVKM. The CDR3 extends over 15 amino acids. V dropped 6 bases and J dropped 0 bases, with 9 bases sitting between them. CDR3 DNA sequence: TGTGCCAGCAGCCGAGATATCTCTGGGGCCAACGTCCTGACTTTC. Amino acid sequence: CASSRDISGANVLTF.

This clonotype was detected a few times. With a much larger clone just one base away, this may be a read error. The chain carries TRBV30 and TRBJ2-4; TRBD1 agrees at 8 bases. This CDR3 has 14 amino acids. Germline V gene lookup returns CDR1 GTSNPN and CDR2 SVGIG (reference sequence). Here the CDR3 reads CAWSVRSGGGIRYF. The CDR3, as DNA: TGTGCCTGGAGTGTACGTTCAGGGGGCGGCATTCGGTACTTC.

In nucleotides, the CDR3 is TGTGCCAGCAGCTTAAATGCCGGGAGAGAGGACGAGCAGTACTTC. Translation: CASSLNAGREDEQYF. The chain is built from TRBV7-9 and TRBJ2-5; D is possibly TRBD2 (6 bases). The J call may be incorrect, as the DNA end agrees better with TRBJ2-7. Germline loops: CDR1 SEHNR, CDR2 FQNEAQ (reference sequence). The CDR3 covers 15 residues.

Ten or more counts support this clonotype. The rearrangement links TRBV7-2 to TRBJ1-5; D is uncertain. Trimming stripped 6 bases from V and 4 bases from J, with 13 bases between. This CDR3 is built from 14 residues. Germline CDR1 and CDR2: SGHTA and FQGNSA. CDR3 nucleotide sequence: TGTGCCAGCAGACCCGACGGGGAGAATCAGCCCCAGCATTTT. It yields the protein CASRPDGENQPQHF.

This clonotype was counted between two and nine times. The chain links TRBV5-6 to TRBJ2-3; 10 nucleotides align to TRBD2. CDR3 size: 17 residues. V shed 2 bases and J 3 bases; nucleotides not matched to a gene: 9. Germline CDR1 reads SGHDT; CDR2 reads YYEEEE. CDR3: CASSFSVGLAETDTQYF. In DNA form, the CDR3 reads TGTGCCAGCAGCTTTAGTGTTGGACTAGCGGAGACAGATACGCAGTATTTT.

This chain joins TRBV2 and TRBJ2-6; the D is unclear. V was clipped by 11 bases and J by 12 bases, with 17 bases between them. The CDR3 runs to 12 residues. Germline CDR1 SNHLY, CDR2 FYNNEI. In DNA, the CDR3 is TGTGCCGGCACCCCCTCCGACGCCGTCCTGACTTTC. Its translation is CAGTPSDAVLTF. The full variable domain, in which reference TRBV2 and TRBJ2-6 provide the parts outside the CDR3, is EPEVTQTPSHQVTQMGQEVILRCVPISNHLYFYWYRQILGQKVEFLVSFYNNEISEKSEIFDDQFSVERPDGSNFTLKIRSTKLEDSAMYFCAGTPSDAVLTFGAGSRLTVL.

This sequence joins TRBV11-1 and TRBJ1-1; TRBD1 might be the D (5 bases). This CDR3 region has 16 residues. CDR1 and CDR2 from the germline V gene are SGHAT and FQDESV (reference sequence). V dropped 1 base and J dropped 0 bases, with 12 bases sitting between them. Here the CDR3 DNA reads TGTGCCAGCAGCTTAGGCCTTGGACATATGAACACTGAAGCTTTCTTT. Encoded protein: CASSLGLGHMNTEAFF.